The 21 T cell receptor beta chains in this list originate from one sample, sequenced in a study of CD8 T cells in ankylosing spondylitis. From the 5' RACE reads, TCRdb called clonotypes with MiXCR, one entry per CDR3 protein. The sample consists of 250,000 or so distinct CDR3 sequences, about 10% of them appearing once. Sequenced: blood, either unsorted or a sorted T cell fraction (not recorded which). These receptors all stem from a male donor with ankylosing spondylitis or in good health (not recorded which).

This clonotype was detected many times. This chain links TRBV20-1 with TRBJ1-5; D not resolved. V lost 0 bases and J lost 7, with 7 bases in between. Germline V gives CDR1 DFQATT, CDR2 SNEGSKA (reference sequence). The CDR3 contains 12 residues. CDR3 sequence: CSARETSQPQHF. CDR3 coding DNA: TGCAGTGCTAGAGAGACTTCACAGCCCCAGCATTTT.

This clonotype was counted many times. The chain couples TRBV4-2 to TRBJ1-1, with unresolved D. The germline V gene encodes CDR1 LGHNA and CDR2 YNFKEQ. V was clipped by 0 bases and J by 1 base, with 6 bases between them. The CDR3 contains 14 residues. The chain's CDR3 is CASSQDPRNTEAFF. The CDR3 DNA sequence: TGTGCCAGCAGCCAAGATCCCCGGAACACTGAAGCTTTCTTT.

As to this clonotype: A much larger clone is a single base away; this may be a read error. Since the CDR3 does not end with the conserved phenylalanine or tryptophan, this likely comes from a read error. This chain links TRBV29-1 with TRBJ2-7; D is perhaps TRBD1 (5 bases). This CDR3 region has 11 residues. The V and J ends lost 7 bases and 1 base respectively, with 8 bases between them. Germline V gene lookup returns CDR1 SQVTM and CDR2 ANQGSEA. In DNA, the CDR3 is TGCAGCGCGACAGAGTCCTACGAGCAGTACCTC. Encoded protein: CSATESYEQYL.

The chain employs TRBV11-3 and TRBJ2-1; tentative D call: TRBD1 (5 bases). In germline, CDR1 is SGHNT, CDR2 YENEEA. V lost 5 bases, J lost 4 bases, and 15 bases lay in between. The length of the CDR3 is 15 residues. The CDR3: CASSRRQNPYNEQFF. The CDR3 DNA is TGTGCCAGCAGCCGCCGACAGAACCCTTACAATGAGCAGTTCTTC.

This clonotype has a count of ten or more. The V gene is TRBV21-1, the J gene TRBJ1-5; the table gives TRBD1 as D, unverified against the DNA. TRBV21-1 is a pseudogene. There are 14 residues in the CDR3. CDR3 nucleotides: TGTGCCAGCAGCCCTCGACAGGGGAGGTGGCCCCAGCATTTT. It translates to CASSPRQGRWPQHF.

This clonotype was recorded many times. This chain uses TRBV5-5 with TRBJ2-3; the D gene could be TRBD1 or TRBD2 (5 bases each). Trimming cost V 4 bases and J 6 bases, with 18 bases left between them. Germline-derived CDR1 and CDR2 are SGHKS and YYEKEE (reference sequence). This CDR3 comprises 15 residues. The CDR3 region is CASSNNRDPKDTQYF. The DNA for the CDR3 is TGTGCCAGCAGCAACAACCGGGACCCAAAGGATACGCAGTATTTT.

Ten or more counts support this clonotype. Given a much more abundant clone one base away, this may be a read error. V and J are TRBV27 and TRBJ2-7, with TRBD1 as a possible D gene (6 bases). The V end lost 3 bases, the J end lost 3 bases, and 9 bases lay between the germline ends. Germline values: CDR1 MNHEY, CDR2 SMNVEV (reference sequence). The CDR3 contains 13 residues. DNA for the CDR3: TGTGCCAGCAGTTTCGAACAGGGCTACGAGCAGTACTTC. Translation: CASSFEQGYEQYF.

The chain is built from TRBV11-2 and TRBJ2-3; TRBD2 agrees at 11 bases. Germline V gene lookup returns CDR1 SGHAT and CDR2 FQNNGV. Unmatched junction bases numbered 4, after V lost 3 bases and J lost 2 bases. The CDR3 spans 16 residues. CDR3 region: CASSFLAGGFTDTQYF. The CDR3 nucleotides are TGTGCCAGCAGCTTCCTAGCGGGGGGTTTCACAGATACGCAGTATTTT.

This clonotype was observed a few times. The chain has TRBV4-1 and TRBJ1-1; no clear D gene. The V end lost 1 base, the J end lost 1 base, and 4 bases lay between the germline ends. Looked up from germline, CDR1 is MGHRA and CDR2 is YSYEKL. The CDR3 is made up of 13 amino acids. CDR3 in amino acids: CASSQVTNTEAFF. CDR3 sequence (DNA): TGCGCCAGCAGCCAAGTAACGAACACTGAAGCTTTCTTT.

The V gene is TRBV12-3 or TRBV12-4, the J gene TRBJ2-2, with D possibly TRBD1 on 7 matching bases. This CDR3 is 16 amino acids long. The ends were cut back, 2 bases at V and 2 bases at J, with 12 bases in the middle. The CDR3 loop is CASSLQGGVNTGELFF. Here the CDR3 DNA reads TGTGCCAGCAGTTTACAGGGGGGTGTAAACACCGGGGAGCTGTTTTTT.

The table lists this clonotype with many counts. The rearrangement uses TRBV7-7 and TRBJ2-5; 7 nucleotides align to TRBD1. CDR1 SSHAT and CDR2 FNYEAQ come from the germline V gene (reference sequence). V shed 5 bases, J shed 5 bases, and the junction held 11 bases outside the gene matches. The CDR3 contains 15 residues. The CDR3 protein is CASSPQDRSTETQYF. DNA of the CDR3: TGTGCCAGCAGCCCTCAGGACAGGAGTACTGAGACCCAGTACTTC.

This clonotype was counted ten times or more. The rearrangement joins TRBV7-8 to TRBJ2-1; 11 bases line up with TRBD2. V lost 6 bases and J lost 6; bases outside the gene matches: 7. The CDR3 covers 15 residues. CDR1 and CDR2 (germline): SGHVS, FQNEAQ. The CDR3 DNA reads as TGTGCCAGCAGGACCGGGACTAGCGGACTCAATGAGCAGTTCTTC. Amino acid sequence: CASRTGTSGLNEQFF.

At least ten counts were recorded for this clonotype. The gene calls are TRBV7-2 and TRBJ1-1; 7 bases agree with TRBD1. Trimming cost V 4 bases and J 4 bases; bases outside gene matches: 12. The CDR3 is 16 residues long. Germline loops: CDR1 SGHTA, CDR2 FQGNSA. CDR3 protein: CASSYSTGAGGTEAFF. CDR3 bases: TGTGCCAGCAGCTATTCTACAGGGGCGGGTGGCACTGAAGCTTTCTTT.

In its sample, this clonotype was seen a few times. The rearrangement links TRBV11-1 to TRBJ2-3; 10 positions match TRBD2. V was clipped by 0 bases and J by 3 bases; unmatched bases: 9. Germline values: CDR1 SGHAT, CDR2 FQDESV (reference sequence). The length of the CDR3 is 18 residues. The CDR3 protein is CASSLALPSGSRTDTQYF. Written as DNA, the CDR3 is TGTGCCAGCAGCTTAGCCCTCCCTAGCGGGAGTAGAACAGATACGCAGTATTTT.

This clonotype was counted many times. The CDR3 loop is CASSQGTGDQPQHF. The DNA of the CDR3 is TGTGCCAGCAGCCAAGGAACAGGCGATCAGCCCCAGCATTTT. This chain joins TRBV14 and TRBJ1-5; maybe TRBD1 (5 bases). V lost 1 base, J lost 5 bases, and 9 bases lay in between. Germline CDR1 SGHDN, CDR2 FVKESK. CDR3 length: 14 residues.

This clonotype was seen many times. The chain couples TRBV7-9 to TRBJ1-6; possible D gene TRBD1, 5 bases. The CDR3 is made up of 16 amino acids. Per the germline V gene, CDR1 is SEHNR and CDR2 is FQNEAQ (reference sequence). V was cut by 1 base and J by 9 bases, with 16 bases left in between. The CDR3 DNA reads as TGTGCCAGCAGCTTAGTGGCAGGGACGAATGGTTCACCCCTCCACTTT. Protein: CASSLVAGTNGSPLHF.

This clonotype was observed many times. A read error may account for a junction end that differs from germline. This rearrangement joins TRBV12-5 to TRBJ2-3; D might be TRBD2 (5 bases). This CDR3 region has 17 residues. Germline-derived CDR1 and CDR2 are LGHNT and FRNRAP. The CDR3 loop reads CASGLVVRLGDTDTQYF. CDR3 DNA sequence: TGTGCCAGTGGTTTGGTAGTCCGCCTCGGGGACACAGATACGCAGTATTTT.

In this sample, this clonotype turned up many times. The gene calls are TRBV25-1 and TRBJ1-2; D gene unclear. Germline CDR1 reads MGHDK; CDR2 reads SYGVNS. This CDR3 region has 13 residues. The V end lost 1 base, the J end lost 8 bases, and 11 bases lay between the germline ends. For the CDR3, the DNA is TGTGCCAGCAGTGAATCGGGCCGGAGCGGCTACACCTTC. Translated: CASSESGRSGYTF.

This clonotype has a handful of counts. The junction does not match germline at one end; this may be a read error. The V call is TRBV25-1, the J call TRBJ2-3, with TRBD1 matching over 8 bases. CDR1 and CDR2 (germline): MGHDK, SYGVNS. The CDR3 has 13 amino acids. The CDR3 spells CASSEGPADRVHF. In DNA form, the CDR3 reads TGTGCCAGCAGTGAAGGCCCAGCGGACAGGGTTCATTTT.

The chain recombines TRBV7-2 with TRBJ1-5; TRBD1 agrees at 7 bases. CDR1 and CDR2 from the germline V gene are SGHTA and FQGNSA. This CDR3 comprises 17 residues. V lost 0 bases and J lost 5; bases outside the gene matches: 10. In DNA, the CDR3 is TGTGCCAGCAGCTTAGCGGATCGGTGGCAGGGGGATCAGCCCCAGCATTTT. Translating gives CASSLADRWQGDQPQHF.

This clonotype was recorded many times. The V gene is TRBV12-3 or TRBV12-4, the J gene TRBJ2-7; 8 nucleotides line up with TRBD1. Trimming at V came to 6 bases and at J to 8 bases, leaving 9 bases not matched to a gene. The CDR3 runs 13 residues. In DNA, the CDR3 is TGTGCCAGCAGCCTACAGGGGGGTCAGCAGCAGTACTTC. The encoded protein is CASSLQGGQQQYF.